The rows below give T cell receptor beta chains drawn from one sample of a study of long-term antiretroviral therapy in people with HIV. The method was immunoSEQ multiplex PCR; TCRdb's version includes in-frame clones alone and lacks a portion of them. In the table there are 15,000 to 20,000 clones, 79% of which are singletons. The material was unsorted PBMCs, obtained at the start of antiretroviral therapy, before treatment. Source of these receptors: a man between 18 and 29 years old with HIV. Each CDR3 is given without its conserved first and last residue.

AWSVPQGASTDTQY,TRBV30,TRBJ2-3
ASGGPGLETQY,TRBV25-1,TRBJ2-5
ASTLGPPLPDTQY,TRBV2,TRBJ2-3
ASSLLLAGGATAYEQY,TRBV5-6,TRBJ2-7
ASSSPDRGQDEAF,TRBV7-9,TRBJ1-1
AWRRTGSSYEQY,TRBV30,TRBJ2-7
ASIDQGLSGNTIY,TRBV6-5,TRBJ1-3
AISETGVEGYT,TRBV10-3,TRBJ1-2
ASSPTGQYLFDEQY,TRBV19,TRBJ2-7
ASSLLAPSEVRSIQY,TRBV7-9,TRBJ2-4
ASSQDRSGDTQY,TRBV4-3,TRBJ2-3